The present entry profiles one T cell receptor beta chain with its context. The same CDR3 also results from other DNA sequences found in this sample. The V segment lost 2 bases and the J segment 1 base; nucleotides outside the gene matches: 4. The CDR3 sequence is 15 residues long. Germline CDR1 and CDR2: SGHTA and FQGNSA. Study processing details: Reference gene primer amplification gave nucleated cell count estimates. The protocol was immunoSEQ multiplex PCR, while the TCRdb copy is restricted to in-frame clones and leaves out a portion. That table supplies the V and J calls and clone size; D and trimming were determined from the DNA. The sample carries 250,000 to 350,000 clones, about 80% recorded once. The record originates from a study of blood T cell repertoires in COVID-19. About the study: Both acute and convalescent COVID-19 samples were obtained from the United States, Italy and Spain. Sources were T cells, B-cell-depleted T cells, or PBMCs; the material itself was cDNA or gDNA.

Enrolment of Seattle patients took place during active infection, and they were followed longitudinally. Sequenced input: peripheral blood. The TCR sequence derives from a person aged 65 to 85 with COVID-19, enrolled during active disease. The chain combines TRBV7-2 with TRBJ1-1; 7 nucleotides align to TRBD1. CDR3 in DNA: TGTGCCAGCAGCTTAAGGCAGGGGGGGAACACTGAAGCTTTCTTT. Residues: CASSLRQGGNTEAFF. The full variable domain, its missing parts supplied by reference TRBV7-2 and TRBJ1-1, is GAGVSQSPSNKVTEKGKDVELRCDPISGHTALYWYRQSLGQGLEFLIYFQGNSAPDKSGLPSDRFSAERTGGSVSTLTIQRTQQEDSAVYLCASSLRQGGNTEAFFGQGTRLTVV.